This T cell receptor beta chain comes out of a study of T cell repertoires in cytomegalovirus infection (dated by TCRdb to the late 2010s). For the study in its entirety: Donor HLA type was relevant to the analysis, as public TCR beta signatures indicated carriage of CMV infection together with the matching HLA type.

Via the germline V gene, CDR1 is LGHNA and CDR2 YNFKEQ. The CDR3 goes from the cysteine to the phenylalanine over 15 residues. Of the read, only the CDR3 DNA is kept; its 45 bases are in frame from base 1. A distance of 20 bases separates the germline ends of V and J, which lose 4 bases and 11 bases respectively. General findings and caveats noted by the study authors: In both this cohort and an independent approximately 400-donor cohort, the cumulative frequency of public TCR beta family members distinguished carriers of CMV infection plus the relevant HLA type. The ex vivo response was dominated by HLA-C-restricted CMV-specific TCR beta clonotypes, and the single most frequent clonotype in two of eight donors was supplied by these HLA-C-restricted clonotypes.

About this clonotype: This clone's antigen is unknown. The input lacks base qualities; no much larger clone sits a single base away.

The sample was run on an Illumina HiSeq 1500. Using fastp at Q25 and MiXCR, TCRdb reprocessed the public reads and kept productive beta chains. Rows with a matching CDR3 protein are joined into one entry that keeps the most common DNA and genes. Present in this sample are some 440,000 distinct CDR3 sequences, approximately 31% of which were seen just once. Clones ranked in the top ten supply roughly 13% of the sample. The chain is made from TRBV4-2 and TRBJ1-4, with no confident D gene call. This clonotype was obtained from a human donor in good health (CMV status not recorded). Some clones in this sample may be carry-over from other donors' samples. The sequenced sample was PBMCs. CDR3 loop: CASSPRKGPVEKLFF. The bases are TGTGCCAGCAGCCCGCGAAAGGGCCCGGTCGAGAAACTGTTTTTT.